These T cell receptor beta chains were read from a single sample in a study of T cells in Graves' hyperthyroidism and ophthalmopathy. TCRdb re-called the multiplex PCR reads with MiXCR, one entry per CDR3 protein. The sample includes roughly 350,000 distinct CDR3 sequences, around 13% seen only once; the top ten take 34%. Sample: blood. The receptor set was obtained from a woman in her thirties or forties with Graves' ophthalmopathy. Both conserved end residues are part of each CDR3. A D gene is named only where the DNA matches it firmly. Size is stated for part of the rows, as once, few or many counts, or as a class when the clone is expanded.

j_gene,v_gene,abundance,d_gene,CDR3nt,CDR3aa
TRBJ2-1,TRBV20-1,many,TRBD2,TGCAGTGCTAGTCCACCTGGCCGGACTAGCGGGAACCGTGAGCAGTTCTTC,CSASPPGRTSGNREQFF
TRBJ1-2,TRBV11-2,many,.,TGTGCCAGCAGTCCGGGGAGGGCCTCGTATGGCTACACCTTC,CASSPGRASYGYTF
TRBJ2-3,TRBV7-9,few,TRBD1,TGTGCCAGCAGCTCCACAGGGGTACATACGCAGTATTTT,CASSSTGVHTQYF
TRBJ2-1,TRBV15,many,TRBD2,TGTGCCACCAGCAGAAGAATAGCGGGAGGGCCTCAGAATGAGCAGTTCTTC,CATSRRIAGGPQNEQFF
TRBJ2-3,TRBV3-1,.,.,TGTGCCAGCAGCCAGACCGCCGGCAGTAGCACAGATACGCAGTATTTT,CASSQTAGSSTDTQYF
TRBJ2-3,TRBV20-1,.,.,TGCAGTGCTAGAGATCAGGGAATGGCGGGAACAGATACGCAGTATTTT,CSARDQGMAGTDTQYF
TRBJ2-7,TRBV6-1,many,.,TGTGCCAGCAGCCCCACAGGGCTGACCCCCTACGAGCAGTACTTC,CASSPTGLTPYEQYF
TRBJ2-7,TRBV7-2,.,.,TGTGCCAGCAGCTTAGCACAGGGCGCCTACGGGCAGTACTTC,CASSLAQGAYGQYF
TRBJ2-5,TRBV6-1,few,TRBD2,TGTGCCAGCAGTCAGGAGGCGGGAGGGCCGTGGGAGACCCAGTACTTC,CASSQEAGGPWETQYF
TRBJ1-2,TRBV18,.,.,TGTGCCAGCTCACCCCCGGACAGCTTCTATGGCTACACCTTC,CASSPPDSFYGYTF
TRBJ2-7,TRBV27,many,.,TGTGCCAGCAGTCCGACAGTATATTACGAGCAGTACTTC,CASSPTVYYEQYF
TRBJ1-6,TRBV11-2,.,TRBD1,TGTGCCAGCAGTTTGCTGGACAGGGGTAATTCACCCCTCCACTTT,CASSLLDRGNSPLHF
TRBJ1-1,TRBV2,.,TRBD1,TGTGCCAGCAGCCGAGGGGTCGGACAGGGGAACACTGAAGCTTTCTTT,CASSRGVGQGNTEAFF
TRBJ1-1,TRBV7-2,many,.,TGTGCCAGCAGCGGGTCAAGAACTGAAGCTTTCTTT,CASSGSRTEAFF
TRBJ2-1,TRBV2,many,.,TGTGCCAGCAGGGAGACAGAAAAAAGCTACAATGAGCAGTTCTTC,CASRETEKSYNEQFF
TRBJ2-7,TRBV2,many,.,TGTGCCAGCAGTGAAGGTCGGGTCGCCGAGCAGTACTTC,CASSEGRVAEQYF
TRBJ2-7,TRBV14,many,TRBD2,TGTGCCAGCAGCCCGGCCTATGGCGGGAGGGGAGACGAGCAGTACTTC,CASSPAYGGRGDEQYF
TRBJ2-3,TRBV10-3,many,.,TGTGCCATGTCTGGGTACGGGACGGCAGATACGCAGTATTTT,CAMSGYGTADTQYF
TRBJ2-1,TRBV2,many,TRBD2,TGTGCCAGCAGTCGGGCCTCAGCGGGGGCCCTGAGCTCCTACAATGAGCAGTTCTTC,CASSRASAGALSSYNEQFF
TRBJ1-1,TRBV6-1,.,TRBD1,TGTGCCTCGGCAGGGGGCAGGGGAACTGAAGCTTTCTTT,CASAGGRGTEAFF
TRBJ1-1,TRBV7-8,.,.,TGTGCCAGCAGCTTAGGACAGACCTGGAACACTGAAGCTTTCTTT,CASSLGQTWNTEAFF
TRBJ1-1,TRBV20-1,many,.,TGCAGTGCTAGGGGGAGCACCTCGAGAGAAGCTTTCTTT,CSARGSTSREAFF
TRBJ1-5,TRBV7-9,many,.,TGTGCCAGCAGCTTAGCGGATCAGCCCCAGCATTTT,CASSLADQPQHF
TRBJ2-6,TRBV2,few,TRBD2,TGTGCCAGCAGTGAACGCGGGAGGGCCGCTGGGGCCAACGTCCTGACTTTC,CASSERGRAAGANVLTF
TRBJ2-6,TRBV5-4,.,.,TGTGCCAGCAGCTTGGGAGGGGAATCGGGGGCCAACGTCCTGACTTTC,CASSLGGESGANVLTF
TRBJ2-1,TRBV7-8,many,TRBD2,TGTGCCAGCAGCAGCCGATCGCCGGGACTAGCGGGAGGGTCAAATTACAATGAGCAGTTCTTC,CASSSRSPGLAGGSNYNEQFF
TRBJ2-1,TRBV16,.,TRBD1,TGTGCCAGCAGCCCGGGGACAGGGAAGAACCCCAATGAGCAGTTCTTC,CASSPGTGKNPNEQFF
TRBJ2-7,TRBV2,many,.,TGTGCCAGCGGGGACACCCTCGCCGAGCAGTACTTC,CASGDTLAEQYF
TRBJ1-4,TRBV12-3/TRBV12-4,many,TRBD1,TGTGCCAGCAGTTTGGAGGGACAGGGGAATGAAAAACTGTTTTTT,CASSLEGQGNEKLFF
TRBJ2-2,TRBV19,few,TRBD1,TGTGCCAGTAGTAACAATCGACAGGGTGGTGTCGCCGGGGAGCTGTTTTTT,CASSNNRQGGVAGELFF
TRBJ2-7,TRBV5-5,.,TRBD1,TGTGCCAGCAGCTTGGAAGGACAGGGAAGCGAGCAGTACTTC,CASSLEGQGSEQYF
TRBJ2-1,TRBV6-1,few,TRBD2,TGTGCCAGCACCTCCGGGACTAGCGGTTACAGTGAGCAGTTCTTC,CASTSGTSGYSEQFF
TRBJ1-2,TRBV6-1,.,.,TGTGCCAGCAGTGACGTCGGCAGGGCCCTAGGCTACACCTTC,CASSDVGRALGYTF
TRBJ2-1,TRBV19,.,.,TGTGCCAGTAGTATTCAGGCCGTTATCAGGAATGAGCAGTTCTTC,CASSIQAVIRNEQFF
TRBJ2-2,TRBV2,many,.,TGTGCCAGCAGTGAGTTGGCAGGGGGGACCGGGGAGCTGTTTTTT,CASSELAGGTGELFF
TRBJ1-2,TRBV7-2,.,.,TGTGCCAGCAGCACCCCAGGGGTATATGGCTACACCTTC,CASSTPGVYGYTF
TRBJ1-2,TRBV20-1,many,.,TGCAGTGCTAGAGATCTGACAGCTAATGGCTACACCTTC,CSARDLTANGYTF
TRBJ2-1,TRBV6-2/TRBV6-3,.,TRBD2,TGTGCCAGCAGTCTTCTAGCGGGAGACAACAATGAGCAGTTCTTC,CASSLLAGDNNEQFF
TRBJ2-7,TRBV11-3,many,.,TGTGCCAGCAGCACCCGACATCCCTACGAGCAGTACTTC,CASSTRHPYEQYF
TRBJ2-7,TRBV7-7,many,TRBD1,TGTGCCAGCAGCTCCTCGACAGGGGAGGTCACCTACGAGCAGTACTTC,CASSSSTGEVTYEQYF
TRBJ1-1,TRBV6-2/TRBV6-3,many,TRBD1,TGTGCCAGCAGCGAACCGACAGGGTGGGGTACTGAAGCTTTCTTT,CASSEPTGWGTEAFF
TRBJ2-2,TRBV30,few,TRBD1,TGTGCCTCAACCCTCGGACAGGGGATGATGCTGTTTTTT,CASTLGQGMMLFF
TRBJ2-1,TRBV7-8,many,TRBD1,TGTGCCAGCAGCGCCGGCCAGGGGGCACATGAGCAGTTCTTC,CASSAGQGAHEQFF
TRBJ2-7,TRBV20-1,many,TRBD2,TGCAGTGCTGGCTCGGGGCGGGGGTCGTACGAGCAGTACTTC,CSAGSGRGSYEQYF
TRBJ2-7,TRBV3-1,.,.,TGTGCCAGCGCTAACAGACCTTGGGAGCAGTACTTC,CASANRPWEQYF
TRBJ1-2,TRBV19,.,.,TGTGTTTCGACAGTGCACGGGGAAAACTATAGCTACACCTTC,CVSTVHGENYSYTF